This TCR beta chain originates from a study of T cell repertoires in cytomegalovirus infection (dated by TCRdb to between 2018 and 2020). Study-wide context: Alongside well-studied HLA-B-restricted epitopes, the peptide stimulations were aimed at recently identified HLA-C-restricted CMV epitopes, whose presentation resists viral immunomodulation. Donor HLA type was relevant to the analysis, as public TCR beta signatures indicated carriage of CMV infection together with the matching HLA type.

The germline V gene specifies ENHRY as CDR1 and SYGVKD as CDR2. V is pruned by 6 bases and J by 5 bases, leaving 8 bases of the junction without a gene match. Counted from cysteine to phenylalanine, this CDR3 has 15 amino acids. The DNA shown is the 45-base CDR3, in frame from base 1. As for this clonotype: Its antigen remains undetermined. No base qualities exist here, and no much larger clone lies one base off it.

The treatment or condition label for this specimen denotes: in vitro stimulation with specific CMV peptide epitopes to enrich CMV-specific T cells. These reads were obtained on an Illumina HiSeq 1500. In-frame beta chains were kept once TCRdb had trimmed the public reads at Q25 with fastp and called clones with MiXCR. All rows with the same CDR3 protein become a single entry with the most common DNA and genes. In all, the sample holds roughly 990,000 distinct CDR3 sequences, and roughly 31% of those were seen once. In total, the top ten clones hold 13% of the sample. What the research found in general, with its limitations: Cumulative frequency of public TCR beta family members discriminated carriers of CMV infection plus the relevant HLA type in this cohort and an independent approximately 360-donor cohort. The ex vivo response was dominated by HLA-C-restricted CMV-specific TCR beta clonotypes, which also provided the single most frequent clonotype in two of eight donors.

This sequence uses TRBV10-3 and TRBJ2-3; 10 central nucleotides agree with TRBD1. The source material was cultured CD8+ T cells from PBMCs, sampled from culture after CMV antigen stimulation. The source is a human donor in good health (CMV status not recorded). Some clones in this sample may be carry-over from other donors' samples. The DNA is TGTGCCATCAGCTCGGACAGGGGGATTGGAGATACGCAGTATTTT. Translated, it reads CAISSDRGIGDTQYF.